A single sample is the source of the 4 T cell receptor beta chains below, sequenced in a study of blood T cell repertoires in COVID-19. Measured with immunoSEQ multiplex PCR; TCRdb has only the in-frame clones, and not every one. The table lists around 65,000 clones, roughly three quarters of them singletons. The sequencing input was peripheral blood. These receptors were collected from a human donor in a cohort sampled during active COVID-19.

This clone has a single count. The CDR3 loop reads CASGGLLNEQFF. CDR3 in DNA: TGTGCCAGCGGGGGGTTACTGAATGAGCAGTTCTTC. The chain has TRBV28 and TRBJ2-1; maybe TRBD2 (6 bases). The CDR3 totals 12 residues. The germline CDR1 and CDR2 sequences are MDHEN and SYDVKM. Trimming left V 8 bases short and J 7 bases short, with 12 bases between.

The rearrangement links TRBV30 to TRBJ2-5; weak D call: TRBD2 (6 bases). CDR3 length: 12 residues. Trimming removed 2 bases at V and 5 bases at J, with 9 bases between. Looked up from germline, CDR1 is GTSNPN and CDR2 is SVGIG (reference sequence). The CDR3 bases are TGTGCCTGGAGTTCACGGGGGGAGACCCAGTACTTC. Its translation: CAWSSRGETQYF. Complete variable domain (other parts from reference TRBV30 and TRBJ2-5): SQTIHQWPATLVQPVGSPLSLECTVEGTSNPNLYWYRQAAGRGLQLLFYSVGIGQISSEVPQNLSASRPQDRQFILSSKKLLLSDSGFYLCAWSSRGETQYFGPGTRLLVL.

The V call is TRBV9, the J call TRBJ1-2, with TRBD1 matching over 9 bases. The CDR3 length is 17 residues. J was trimmed by 0 bases and V by 4 bases; bases with no gene match: 10. CDR1 is SGDLS, CDR2 YYNGEE, per germline. The chain's CDR3 is CASSPNGQGLSNYGYTF. The CDR3 nucleotides read TGTGCCAGCAGCCCCAACGGACAGGGGCTCTCTAACTATGGCTACACCTTC.

The gene calls are TRBV7-9 and TRBJ2-7, with TRBD1 matching over 9 bases. Germline lookup yields CDR1 SEHNR and CDR2 FQNEAQ (reference sequence). After removal of 7 bases from V and 0 bases from J, the junction contained 4 bases not matched to a gene. The CDR3 covers 14 residues. The CDR3 loop is CASNLGQGSYEQYF. The CDR3 nucleotides read TGTGCCAGCAACTTGGGACAGGGCTCCTACGAGCAGTACTTC.